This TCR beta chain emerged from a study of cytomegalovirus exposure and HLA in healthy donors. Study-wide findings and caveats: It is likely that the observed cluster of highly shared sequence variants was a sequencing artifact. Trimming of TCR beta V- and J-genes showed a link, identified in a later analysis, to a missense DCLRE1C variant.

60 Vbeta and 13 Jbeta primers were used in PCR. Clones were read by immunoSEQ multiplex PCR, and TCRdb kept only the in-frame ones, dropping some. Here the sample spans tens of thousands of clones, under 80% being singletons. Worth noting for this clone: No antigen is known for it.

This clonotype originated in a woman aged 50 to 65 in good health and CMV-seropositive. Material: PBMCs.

The CDR3 protein is CASSESSGVYNEQFF. Here the CDR3 DNA reads TGCGCCAGCAGTGAGTCAAGCGGGGTTTACAATGAGCAGTTCTTC. The chain is built from TRBV10-1 and TRBJ2-1; the match to TRBD2 covers 7 bases. This CDR3 has 15 residues. After removal of 0 bases from V and 4 bases from J, the junction contained 3 bases not matched to a gene. The germline CDR1 and CDR2 sequences are WNHNN and SYGVQD (reference sequence).